These 27 T cell receptor beta chains came from one sample sequenced in a study of T cell responses to AZD1222 COVID-19 vaccine. Here immunoSEQ multiplex PCR was the method, and the copy in TCRdb shows in-frame clones only, minus some. The data hold 110,000 to 150,000 clones, with roughly 88% observed a single time. Sequences were derived from peripheral blood, sampled on day 0 of AZD1222 vaccination. The receptors derive from an adult in good health.

This chain uses TRBV4-1 with TRBJ2-7; D may be TRBD1 (5 bases). V lost 3 bases and J 3 bases, leaving 12 bases between the germline ends. The CDR3 loop spans 14 amino acids. Germline CDR1 is MGHRA and CDR2 is YSYEKL. The CDR3 region is CASSHLTVNYEQYF. CDR3 coding DNA: TGCGCCAGCAGCCACCTGACAGTAAACTACGAGCAGTACTTC.

There are a few counts of this clone. The rearrangement links TRBV5-1 to TRBJ2-1; maybe TRBD2 (5 bases). V dropped 1 base and J dropped 5 bases, with 10 bases sitting between them. Per the germline V gene, CDR1 is SGHRS and CDR2 is YFSETQ. The CDR3 extends over 14 amino acids. CDR3 in DNA: TGCGCCAGCAGCTTGATGGGGAGTAACAATGAGCAGTTCTTC. This encodes CASSLMGSNNEQFF.

The chain combines TRBV10-2 with TRBJ1-1; possible D gene TRBD1, 5 bases. V dropped 7 bases and J dropped 1 base, with 10 bases sitting between them. The CDR3 is 13 residues long. Germline CDR1 reads WSHSY; CDR2 reads SAAADI. CDR3: CASIGTENTEAFF. CDR3 bases: TGCGCCAGCATTGGGACTGAGAACACTGAAGCTTTCTTT.

The DNA of the CDR3 is TGTGCCAGCAGCGCAGGGGTGGCGGGATGGTTTAAAAATGAGCAGTTCTTC. Its translation: CASSAGVAGWFKNEQFF. The J gene is TRBJ2-1, the V gene TRBV14; tentatively, D is TRBD1 or TRBD2 (6 bases each). Trimming removed 5 bases from V and 7 bases from J, with 24 bases in between. From germline, CDR1 is SGHDN and CDR2 FVKESK. This CDR3 spans 17 amino acids.

The J gene is TRBJ2-4, the V gene TRBV5-6; D possibly corresponds to TRBD1 (5 bases). Germline V gene lookup returns CDR1 SGHDT and CDR2 YYEEEE. CDR3 length: 14 amino acids. With 1 base removed from V and 3 bases from J, the gap between germline ends came to 8 bases. The CDR3 loop reads CASSLNRNKNIQYF. CDR3 in DNA: TGTGCCAGCAGCTTGAACAGGAACAAAAACATTCAGTACTTC.

The V gene is TRBV7-2, the J gene TRBJ2-5; TRBD2 is a possible D gene (6 bases). V shed 4 bases and J shed 7 bases, with 22 bases lying between them. Germline CDR1 reads SGHTA; CDR2 reads FQGNSA. The length of the CDR3 is 16 residues. The CDR3 loop is CASSSRPETSLGTQYF. The CDR3, as DNA: TGTGCCAGCAGCTCGAGGCCCGAGACTAGTTTAGGGACCCAGTACTTC. The variable domain in full, completed from reference TRBV7-2 and TRBJ2-5, reads GAGVSQSPSNKVTEKGKDVELRCDPISGHTALYWYRQSLGQGLEFLIYFQGNSAPDKSGLPSDRFSAERTGGSVSTLTIQRTQQEDSAVYLCASSSRPETSLGTQYFGPGTRLLVL.

This clone was seen more than once but under ten times. The chain carries TRBV10-3 and TRBJ2-7; 10 bases agree with TRBD1. This CDR3 comprises 15 residues. Germline CDR1 reads ENHRY; CDR2 reads SYGVKD. Trimming removed 5 bases from V and 2 bases from J; junction bases left unmatched: 6. DNA for the CDR3: TGTGCCATCAGTCCCCGGGACAGGGGAACCTACGAGCAGTACTTC. Its protein product is CAISPRDRGTYEQYF.

The CDR3 region has the DNA TGTGCCATCAGGCCCGGGACGGGAGATCAGCCCCAGCATTTT. Residues: CAIRPGTGDQPQHF. The chain recombines TRBV10-3 with TRBJ1-5, with D possibly TRBD1 on 5 matching bases. This CDR3 is 14 amino acids long. Germline V CDR1 and CDR2: ENHRY, SYGVKD. Trimming took off 6 bases at V and 5 bases at J, with 14 bases between the two ends.

The CDR3 coding sequence is TGTGCCAGTAGCGCCATGGGGGGCGGGGAGCTGTTTTTT. This encodes CASSAMGGGELFF. The rearrangement joins TRBV19 to TRBJ2-2, with TRBD2 as a possible D gene (6 bases). Germline loops: CDR1 LNHDA, CDR2 SQIVND (reference sequence). V shed 6 bases and J shed 7 bases, with 12 bases lying between them. The CDR3 is 13 amino acids.

This clone occurred once. The CDR3 spells CASSLTPANTGELFF. CDR3 nucleotide sequence: TGTGCCAGCAGTCTCACCCCGGCTAACACCGGGGAGCTGTTTTTT. This chain connects TRBV11-3 to TRBJ2-2; the D is unclear. This CDR3 comprises 15 residues. Germline lookup yields CDR1 SGHNT and CDR2 YENEEA. V was shortened by 6 bases and J by 2 bases, with 13 bases between the two germline ends.

Comments on this clone: An end of the junction does not agree with germline; a read error may underlie this. The chain is built from TRBV19 and TRBJ2-3; 9 bases align to TRBD1. Germline CDR1 reads LNHDA; CDR2 reads SQIVND (reference sequence). This CDR3 spans 12 amino acids. In DNA form, the CDR3 reads TGTGCCAGTAGTGACCCGGGACAGGGTAGGCATTTT. Amino acid sequence: CASSDPGQGRHF.

The genes are TRBV7-6 and TRBJ2-5; D is unresolved. Germline CDR1 is SGHVS and CDR2 is FNYEAQ. V lost 5 bases and J lost 4, with 11 bases in between. This CDR3 contains 13 residues. The CDR3 region has the DNA TGTGCCAGCAGCCTAATTAGGGCAGAGACCCAGTACTTC. Protein sequence: CASSLIRAETQYF.

The chain uses TRBV10-3 and TRBJ2-2; no definite D call. Germline V gives CDR1 ENHRY, CDR2 SYGVKD. The germline V and J ends were trimmed by 3 bases and 5 bases, with 13 bases remaining between them. The CDR3 loop spans 15 amino acids. The CDR3 protein is CAISESNFNTGELFF. The CDR3 DNA reads TGTGCCATCAGTGAAAGCAATTTTAATACCGGGGAGCTGTTTTTT.

The rearrangement links TRBV19 to TRBJ1-1; D gene unclear. V was clipped by 5 bases and J by 1 base, with 8 bases between them. CDR1 is LNHDA, CDR2 SQIVND, per germline (reference sequence). The CDR3 contains 13 residues. The CDR3 region is CASSGVGNTEAFF. The CDR3 nucleotides are TGTGCCAGTAGTGGAGTCGGGAACACTGAAGCTTTCTTT.

This clone was counted a single time. This chain joins TRBV14 and TRBJ1-1, with 7 bases identical to TRBD1. Trimming cost V 3 bases and J 7 bases; bases outside gene matches: 8. CDR1 and CDR2 (germline): SGHDN, FVKESK. The CDR3 loop spans 14 amino acids. The CDR3 coding sequence is TGTGCCAGCAGCCACAAATGGGACAGAGATGAAGCTTTCTTT. Translating gives CASSHKWDRDEAFF.

CDR3 bases: TGTGCCAGCAGCCCAACAGGGGCTGGTCAGCCCCAGCATTTT. Translation gives CASSPTGAGQPQHF. V and J are TRBV3-1 (or the pseudogene TRBV3-2) and TRBJ1-5; 7 bases map to TRBD1. Germline assignment: CDR1 LGHDT and CDR2 YNNKEL (reference sequence). CDR3 length equals 14 residues. V shed 4 bases and J 6 bases; nucleotides not matched to a gene: 6.

This clone showed up just a few times. The chain links TRBV7-8 to TRBJ1-6; D is ambiguous. Germline values: CDR1 SGHVS, CDR2 FQNEAQ. The CDR3 is made up of 16 amino acids. V was clipped by 5 bases and J by 7 bases, with 18 bases between them. The CDR3 DNA is TGTGCCAGCAGCGACGCTAGAGTAATCTTAAATTCACCCCTCCACTTT. It specifies CASSDARVILNSPLHF.

The chain employs TRBV29-1 and TRBJ2-1; maybe TRBD2 (6 bases). Germline lookup yields CDR1 SQVTM and CDR2 ANQGSEA. Trimming shortened V by 4 bases and J by 0 bases, and 10 bases separated the two germline ends. This CDR3 has 14 residues. The CDR3, as DNA: TGCAGCGTTGGAGGGAGGAGCTCCTACAATGAGCAGTTCTTC. As protein: CSVGGRSSYNEQFF.

This rearrangement joins TRBV7-2 to TRBJ1-5; D is unresolved. Germline loops: CDR1 SGHTA, CDR2 FQGNSA. The CDR3 loop spans 12 amino acids. The germline V and J ends were trimmed by 2 bases and 3 bases, with 2 bases remaining between them. The CDR3: CASSLLNQPQHF. CDR3 coding DNA: TGTGCCAGCAGCTTACTCAATCAGCCCCAGCATTTT.

This chain links TRBV5-1 with TRBJ1-1; D gene ambiguous. The CDR3 consists of 14 residues. In germline, CDR1 is SGHRS, CDR2 YFSETQ. Trimming took off 0 bases at V and 0 bases at J, with 6 bases between the two ends. CDR3 protein: CASSLAEMNTEAFF. DNA of the CDR3: TGCGCCAGCAGCTTGGCGGAAATGAACACTGAAGCTTTCTTT.

This sequence joins TRBV7-7 and TRBJ2-1; D might be TRBD1 (6 bases). Germline loops: CDR1 SSHAT, CDR2 FNYEAQ (reference sequence). This CDR3 contains 15 residues. V lost 5 bases and J 6 bases, leaving 17 bases between the germline ends. The CDR3 reads CASSIGVQGINEQFF. The CDR3 coding sequence is TGTGCCAGCAGCATAGGTGTACAGGGAATCAATGAGCAGTTCTTC.

The V call is TRBV11-3, the J call TRBJ2-3; TRBD2 agrees at 11 bases. The germline gives CDR1 SGHNT, CDR2 YENEEA. The CDR3 is made up of 16 amino acids. V trimming: 3 bases; J trimming: 3 bases; junction bases outside the gene matches: 5. CDR3 nucleotides: TGTGCCAGCAGCTTCTCTACTAGCGGGAGTACAGATACGCAGTATTTT. Translation gives CASSFSTSGSTDTQYF.

The chain joins TRBV11-2 to TRBJ2-2; 15 bases line up with TRBD2. The V segment lost 4 bases and the J segment 5 bases; nucleotides outside the gene matches: 8. The CDR3 spans 18 residues. Germline CDR1 is SGHAT and CDR2 is FQNNGV. CDR3 DNA: TGTGCCAGCAGCTGGCGGACTAGCGGGAGGGCGGGAACCGGGGAGCTGTTTTTT. Protein sequence: CASSWRTSGRAGTGELFF.

The CDR3 DNA reads as TGTGCCAGCAGTGAAGGGACGGCCGTTCGGGTTGATCAGCCCCAGCATTTT. Residues: CASSEGTAVRVDQPQHF. This chain connects TRBV2 to TRBJ1-5; D unresolved. The V and J ends lost 1 base and 5 bases respectively, with 18 bases between them. The CDR3 extends over 17 amino acids. Germline V gene data show CDR1 as SNHLY and CDR2 as FYNNEI.

J is TRBJ2-1 and V is TRBV7-2, with D possibly TRBD2 on 5 matching bases. This CDR3 region has 17 residues. The germline V and J ends were trimmed by 7 bases and 0 bases, with 19 bases remaining between them. CDR1 SGHTA and CDR2 FQGNSA come from the germline V gene. Here the CDR3 reads CASMGRGTGSSYNEQFF. The CDR3, as DNA: TGTGCCAGCATGGGTCGGGGAACGGGAAGCTCCTACAATGAGCAGTTCTTC.

V is TRBV29-1 and J is TRBJ2-1; 13 bases are shared with TRBD2. The CDR3 spans 16 residues. The ends lost 5 bases at V and 5 bases at J; junction bases unmatched: 9. Germline values: CDR1 SQVTM, CDR2 ANQGSEA. Here the CDR3 DNA reads TGCAGCGTTCGGACTAGCGGGAGTAGGCGGCACAATGAGCAGTTCTTC. As protein: CSVRTSGSRRHNEQFF.

The V call is TRBV19, the J call TRBJ1-2; possibly TRBD1 for D (5 bases). This CDR3 is 17 amino acids long. Deletions cut 5 bases from V and 6 bases from J, with 25 bases between. CDR1 is LNHDA and CDR2 is SQIVND in the germline V gene (reference sequence). The CDR3 region is CASSPPRGPGAGDGYTF. CDR3 bases: TGTGCCAGTAGTCCACCGAGGGGTCCGGGCGCCGGGGATGGCTACACCTTC.